This T cell receptor (beta chain) was found in a study of T cell responses to AZD1222 COVID-19 vaccine. Study-level findings and limits: Regions 160-218 and 743-854 held dominance among vaccine-associated CD4 TCRs, which spanned spike. Repertoire collection took place solely once the T cell response had peaked.

V lost 7 bases to trimming and J lost 6 bases, with 15 bases between them. The V gene's germline CDR1 is LNHDA and CDR2 SQIVND (reference sequence). The CDR3 spans 13 residues. The table came from immunoSEQ multiplex PCR; TCRdb's copy has only in-frame clones and leaves some out. The repertoire holds 83,000 or so clones, with roughly 90% as singletons. Note on this clone: The antigen is not known.

The chain joins TRBV19 to TRBJ1-1; perhaps TRBD1 as D (6 bases). This sequence originates from an adult in good health. Material: peripheral blood, obtained on day 0 of MenACWY control vaccination. CDR3 nucleotide sequence: TGTGCCAGTACCCGGACAGAATTGCCTGAAGCTTTCTTT. Protein sequence: CASTRTELPEAFF.